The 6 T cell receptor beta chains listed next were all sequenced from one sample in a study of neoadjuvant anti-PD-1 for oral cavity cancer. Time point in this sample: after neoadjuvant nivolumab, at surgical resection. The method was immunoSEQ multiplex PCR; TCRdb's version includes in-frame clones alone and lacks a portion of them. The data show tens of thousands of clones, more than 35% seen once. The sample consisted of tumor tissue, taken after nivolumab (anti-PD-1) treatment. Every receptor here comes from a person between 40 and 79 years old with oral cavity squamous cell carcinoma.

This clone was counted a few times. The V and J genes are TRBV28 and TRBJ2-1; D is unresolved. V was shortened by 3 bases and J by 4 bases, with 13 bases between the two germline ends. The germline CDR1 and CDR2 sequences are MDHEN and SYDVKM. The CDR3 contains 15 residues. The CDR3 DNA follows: TGTGCCAGCAGTTTTACGGGTTTTGGTTACAATGAGCAGTTCTTC. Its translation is CASSFTGFGYNEQFF. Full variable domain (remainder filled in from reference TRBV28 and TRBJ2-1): DVKVTQSSRYLVKRTGEKVFLECVQDMDHENMFWYRQDPGLGLRLIYFSYDVKMKEKGDIPEGYSVSREKKERFSLILESASTNQTSMYLCASSFTGFGYNEQFFGPGTRLTVL.

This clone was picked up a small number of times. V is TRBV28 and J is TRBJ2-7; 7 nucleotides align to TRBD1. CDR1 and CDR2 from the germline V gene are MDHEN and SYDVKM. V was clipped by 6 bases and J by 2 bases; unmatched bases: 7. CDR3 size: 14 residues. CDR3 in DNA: TGTGCCAGCAGGGACAGGACAAGAACCTACGAGCAGTACTTC. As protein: CASRDRTRTYEQYF.

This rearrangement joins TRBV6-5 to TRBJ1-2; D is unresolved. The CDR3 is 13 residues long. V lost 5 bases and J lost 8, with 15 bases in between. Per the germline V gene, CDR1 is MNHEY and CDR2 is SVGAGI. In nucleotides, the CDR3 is TGTGCCAGCAGTACGGAGGGTGTTGACGGCTACACCTTC. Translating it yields CASSTEGVDGYTF.

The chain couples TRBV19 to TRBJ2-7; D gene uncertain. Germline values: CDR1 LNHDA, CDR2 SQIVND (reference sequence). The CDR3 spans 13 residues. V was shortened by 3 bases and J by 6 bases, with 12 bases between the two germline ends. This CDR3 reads CASSIVTLGEQYF. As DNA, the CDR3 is TGTGCCAGTAGTATTGTGACTTTAGGCGAGCAGTACTTC.

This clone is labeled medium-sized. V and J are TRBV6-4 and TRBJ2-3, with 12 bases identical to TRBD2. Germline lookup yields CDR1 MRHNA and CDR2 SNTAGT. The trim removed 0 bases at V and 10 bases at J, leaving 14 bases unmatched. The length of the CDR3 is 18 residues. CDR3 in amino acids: CASSDSSFTSGGYEAQYF. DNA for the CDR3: TGTGCCAGCAGTGACTCGAGCTTTACTAGCGGGGGGTATGAGGCGCAGTATTTT.

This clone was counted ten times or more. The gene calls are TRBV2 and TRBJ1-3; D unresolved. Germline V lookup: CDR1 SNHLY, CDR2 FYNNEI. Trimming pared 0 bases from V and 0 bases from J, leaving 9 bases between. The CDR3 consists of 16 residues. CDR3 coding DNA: TGTGCCAGCAGTGAAGCGATGCTGAGCTCTGGAAACACCATATATTTT. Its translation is CASSEAMLSSGNTIYF.